This entry describes one T cell receptor (beta chain). With a much larger clone just one base away, this may be a read error. The data are from a study of blood T cells in healthy people across ages. Together with a sample-barcoded 5' primer, a J-beta primer mix was included in a second PCR lasting roughly 6 to 12 cycles. TCRdb used MiXCR to reprocess the 5' RACE reads, holding one entry per CDR3 protein. The data contain 600,000 or so distinct CDR3 sequences, approximately 30% of them singletons. Germline CDR1 SGHAT, CDR2 FQNNGV. This CDR3 spans 13 amino acids. The chain couples TRBV11-2 to TRBJ1-2; TRBD1 agrees at 7 bases. The sequenced sample was blood. The clonotype comes from an elderly woman in good health. This chain's CDR3 is CVSSFDRVSGYTF. In nucleotides, the CDR3 is TGTGTCAGCAGCTTTGACAGGGTCAGTGGCTACACCTTC.